Here is one T cell receptor beta chain with its context. The data were obtained in a study of CD8 T cells in Susac syndrome. V lost 1 base and J lost 1, with 9 bases in between. CDR1 and CDR2 (germline): MGHRA, YSYEKL. The CDR3 totals 15 residues. Reverse transcription of roughly 0.45 to 1 ug RNA was carried out with random hexamers. TCRdb recomputed calls from the immunoSEQ multiplex PCR reads with MiXCR, one row per CDR3 protein. The sample has around 80,000 distinct CDR3 sequences; roughly 92% are singletons. This sequence originates from a human donor with Susac syndrome. The sample taken for sequencing was CD8+ T cells from PBMCs. This chain uses TRBV4-1 with TRBJ2-3; the D is unclear. DNA for the CDR3: TGCGCCAGCAGCCAAGGCTCATTGGGCACAGATACGCAGTATTTT. Amino acids: CASSQGSLGTDTQYF.